A selection of T cell receptor beta chains follows, all from one sample in a study of tumor-infiltrating lymphocytes in oesophageal squamous cell carcinoma. TCRdb reanalysed the PCR reads using MiXCR and keeps one entry per CDR3 protein. Here the sample spans 2,500 to 3,000 distinct CDR3 sequences, approximately 15% being singletons. Input material: esophageal tumor tissue. These receptors came from a male donor with esophageal squamous cell carcinoma. Each CDR3 is given with its conserved first and last residue. The D gene is left open where the match is weak. Clone size is not always given. Where it is, it says once, few, many or a class for expanded clones.

abundance	d_gene	v_gene	j_gene	CDR3aa	CDR3nt
many	NA	TRBV2	TRBJ2-1	CASAGLNEQFF	TGTGCCAGCGCGGGGTTGAATGAGCAGTTCTTC
few	NA	TRBV20-1	TRBJ2-3	CSARYRVNTDTQYF	TGCAGTGCTAGATATAGAGTGAACACAGATACGCAGTATTTT
NA	NA	TRBV20-1	TRBJ2-1	CSAMAGRNEQFF	TGCAGTGCTATGGCGGGGAGGAATGAGCAGTTCTTC
few	TRBD1	TRBV9	TRBJ2-7	CASSPRQGGPYEQYF	TGTGCCAGCAGCCCCAGACAGGGGGGCCCCTACGAGCAGTACTTC
many	NA	TRBV4-2	TRBJ2-3	CASSFGATDTQYF	TGTGCCAGCAGCTTCGGAGCCACAGATACGCAGTATTTT
medium-sized	TRBD2	TRBV6-1	TRBJ2-5	CASKLLAGVGETQYF	TGTGCCAGCAAGCTTTTAGCGGGGGTTGGAGAGACCCAGTACTTC
many	NA	TRBV5-4	TRBJ1-1	CASTSQGFMNTEAFF	TGTGCCAGCACCTCCCAGGGCTTCATGAACACTGAAGCTTTCTTT
NA	NA	TRBV9	TRBJ2-5	CASSVTGTVETQYF	TGTGCCAGCAGCGTCACAGGGACGGTTGAGACCCAGTACTTC
medium-sized	NA	TRBV12-3/TRBV12-4	TRBJ2-3	CASSFSGFTDTQYF	TGTGCCAGCAGTTTTAGCGGATTCACAGATACGCAGTATTTT
medium-sized	NA	TRBV7-2	TRBJ2-3	CASSLWVGTDTQYF	TGTGCCAGCAGCTTGTGGGTAGGCACAGATACGCAGTATTTT
NA	NA	TRBV12-3/TRBV12-4	TRBJ1-6	CASSSLSSYNSPLQF	TGTGCCAGCAGTTCTCTCAGCTCCTATAATTCACCCCTCCAATTT
medium-sized	NA	TRBV12-3/TRBV12-4	TRBJ1-3	CASSFSSGNTIYF	TGTGCCAGCAGTTTCTCCTCTGGAAACACCATATATTTT
few	TRBD1	TRBV5-1	TRBJ1-4	CASSLQGANEKLFF	TGCGCCAGCAGCTTGCAGGGGGCTAATGAAAAACTGTTTTTT
many	NA	TRBV28	TRBJ1-1	CASSFSGGNTEAFF	TGTGCCAGCAGTTTCAGTGGAGGGAACACTGAAGCTTTCTTT
medium-sized	NA	TRBV6-1	TRBJ1-1	CASSLRHHTEAFF	TGTGCCAGCAGTCTACGACACCACACTGAAGCTTTCTTT
NA	NA	TRBV20-1	TRBJ1-2	CSARPGSAYGYTF	TGCAGTGCTAGGCCAGGGTCAGCCTATGGCTACACCTTC
medium-sized	NA	TRBV6-6	TRBJ1-2	CASSYLPGPNYGYTF	TGTGCCAGCAGTTACCTCCCAGGGCCTAACTATGGCTACACCTTC
many	NA	TRBV6-1	TRBJ1-3	CASRTRTPGNTIYF	TGTGCCAGCAGAACCCGGACGCCTGGAAACACCATATATTTT
medium-sized	NA	TRBV10-3	TRBJ2-7	CAIGGTSYEQYF	TGTGCCATCGGTGGGACTTCCTACGAGCAGTACTTC
NA	NA	TRBV29-1	TRBJ1-3	CSVLHPSGNTIYF	TGCAGCGTTTTACACCCCTCTGGAAACACCATATATTTT
many	TRBD1	TRBV7-2	TRBJ1-3	CASSLGPTGGTGNTIYF	TGTGCCAGCAGCTTAGGGCCAACAGGGGGGACTGGAAACACCATATATTTT
many	NA	TRBV27	TRBJ2-1	CASYPHNTNNEQFF	TGTGCCAGCTATCCGCACAATACAAACAATGAGCAGTTCTTC
few	TRBD1	TRBV24-1	TRBJ2-3	CAISRTGFPDTQYF	TGTGCCATTAGTAGGACAGGCTTCCCAGATACGCAGTATTTT
NA	TRBD1	TRBV5-1	TRBJ2-2	CASSSTGGELFF	TGCGCCAGCAGTTCGACAGGGGGGGAGCTGTTTTTT
medium-sized	TRBD2	TRBV6-4	TRBJ2-3	CASSDGGGDTQYF	TGTGCCAGCAGTGACGGGGGGGGAGATACGCAGTATTTT